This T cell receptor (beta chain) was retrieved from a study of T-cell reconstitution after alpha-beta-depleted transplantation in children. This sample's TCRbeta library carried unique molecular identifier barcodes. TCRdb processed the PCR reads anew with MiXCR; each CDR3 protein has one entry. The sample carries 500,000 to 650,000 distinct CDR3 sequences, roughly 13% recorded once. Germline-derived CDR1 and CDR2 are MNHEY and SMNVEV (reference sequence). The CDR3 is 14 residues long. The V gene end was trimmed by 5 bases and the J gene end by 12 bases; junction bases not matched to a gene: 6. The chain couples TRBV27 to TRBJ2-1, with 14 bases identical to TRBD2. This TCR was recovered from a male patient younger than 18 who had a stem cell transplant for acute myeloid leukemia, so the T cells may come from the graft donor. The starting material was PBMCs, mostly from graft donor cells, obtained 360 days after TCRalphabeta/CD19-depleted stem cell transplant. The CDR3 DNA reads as TGTGCCAGCAGTGCCCCGGGACTAGCGGGGGTGCAGTTCTTC. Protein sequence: CASSAPGLAGVQFF.